This record concerns one T cell receptor (beta chain) sequence. Its cognate antigen is unknown. This entry is derived from a study of cytomegalovirus exposure and HLA in healthy donors. Study-level results: In an earlier analysis, productive rearrangement rates for most beta V segments clustered near 87% or 30%. The study designated 150 or so TCR beta chains cytomegalovirus-associated.

CDR3 size: 16 residues. Trimming cost V 2 bases and J 0 bases; bases outside gene matches: 2. Germline CDR1 and CDR2: SGHTA and FQGNSA. 60 Vbeta and 13 Jbeta primers were used in PCR. This table comes from immunoSEQ multiplex PCR, and its TCRdb copy is limited to in-frame clones, with some not included. The sample includes over 100,000 clones, approximately 75% of them seen just once. The chain has TRBV7-2 and TRBJ2-2, with 8 bases fitting TRBD2. The source material was PBMCs. This TCR was sampled from a man between 50 and 59 years old in good health and CMV-seropositive. The CDR3 DNA reads TGTGCCAGCAGCTTATTCGGGGGGGCGAACACCGGGGAGCTGTTTTTT. As protein: CASSLFGGANTGELFF. Full variable domain (outside the CDR3, taken from reference TRBV7-2 and TRBJ2-2): GAGVSQSPSNKVTEKGKDVELRCDPISGHTALYWYRQSLGQGLEFLIYFQGNSAPDKSGLPSDRFSAERTGGSVSTLTIQRTQQEDSAVYLCASSLFGGANTGELFFGEGSRLTVL.